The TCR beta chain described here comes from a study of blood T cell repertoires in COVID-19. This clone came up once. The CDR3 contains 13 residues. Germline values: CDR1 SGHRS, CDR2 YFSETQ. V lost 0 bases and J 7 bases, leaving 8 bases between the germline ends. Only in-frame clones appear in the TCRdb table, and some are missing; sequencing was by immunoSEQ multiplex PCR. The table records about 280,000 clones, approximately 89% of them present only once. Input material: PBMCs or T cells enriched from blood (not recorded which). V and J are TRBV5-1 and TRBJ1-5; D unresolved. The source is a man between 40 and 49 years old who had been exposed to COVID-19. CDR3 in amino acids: CASSLGERQPQHF. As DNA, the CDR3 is TGCGCCAGCAGCTTGGGGGAGCGGCAGCCCCAGCATTTT.